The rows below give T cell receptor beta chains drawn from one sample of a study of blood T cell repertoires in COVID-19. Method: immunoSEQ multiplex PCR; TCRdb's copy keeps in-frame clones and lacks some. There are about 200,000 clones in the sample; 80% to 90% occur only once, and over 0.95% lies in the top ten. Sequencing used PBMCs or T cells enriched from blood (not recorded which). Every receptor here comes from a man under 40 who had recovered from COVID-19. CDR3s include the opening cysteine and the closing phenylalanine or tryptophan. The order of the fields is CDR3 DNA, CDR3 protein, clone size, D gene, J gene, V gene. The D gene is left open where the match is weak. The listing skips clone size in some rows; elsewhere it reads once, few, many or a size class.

CDR3 DNA: TGTGCCAGCACCAGGACAGGGGGAATGAACACTGAAGCTTTCTTT
CDR3 protein: CASTRTGGMNTEAFF
clone size: once
D gene: TRBD1
J gene: TRBJ1-1
V gene: TRBV2

CDR3 DNA: TGTGCCACCAGTGACCCTTACGTCGACAGGTCTGGGGCCAACGTCCTGACTTTC
CDR3 protein: CATSDPYVDRSGANVLTF
clone size: NA
D gene: NA
J gene: TRBJ2-6
V gene: TRBV24-1

CDR3 DNA: TGTGCCAGCAGTACCGAGGGAGCGGGCGGGGGTCGGAATGAGCAGTTCTTC
CDR3 protein: CASSTEGAGGGRNEQFF
clone size: NA
D gene: TRBD2
J gene: TRBJ2-1
V gene: TRBV9

CDR3 DNA: TGTGCCAGCAGTTTACTCAGGCAGCGGAGCCCGCCACCCCTCCACTTT
CDR3 protein: CASSLLRQRSPPPLHF
clone size: NA
D gene: NA
J gene: TRBJ1-6
V gene: TRBV27

CDR3 DNA: TGCGCCAGCAGCCAAGAAGCCGGGACTAGTTTCGGGGAGCTGTTTTTT
CDR3 protein: CASSQEAGTSFGELFF
clone size: NA
D gene: TRBD2
J gene: TRBJ2-2
V gene: TRBV4-3

CDR3 DNA: TGTGCCTGGAGTGCTCAATACCCTAGGATCCAAGAGACCCAGTACTTC
CDR3 protein: CAWSAQYPRIQETQYF
clone size: NA
D gene: NA
J gene: TRBJ2-5
V gene: TRBV30

CDR3 DNA: TGTGCCAGCAGCTCCCAACAGTTCAATGAGCAGTTCTTC
CDR3 protein: CASSSQQFNEQFF
clone size: NA
D gene: NA
J gene: TRBJ2-1
V gene: TRBV11-3

CDR3 DNA: TGTGCCACCAGTGACCCGACTAGCGGGAGGAGCGAGCAGTACTTC
CDR3 protein: CATSDPTSGRSEQYF
clone size: NA
D gene: TRBD2
J gene: TRBJ2-7
V gene: TRBV24-1

CDR3 DNA: TGTGCCAGCAGCTTAGAGACTAGCCGGATGAAAAGGTTCTTC
CDR3 protein: CASSLETSRMKRFF
clone size: NA
D gene: TRBD2
J gene: TRBJ2-1
V gene: TRBV7-9

CDR3 DNA: TGTGCCAGCTCACCCACAGGGGCCCCCTCCTACGAGCAGTACTTC
CDR3 protein: CASSPTGAPSYEQYF
clone size: NA
D gene: TRBD1
J gene: TRBJ2-7
V gene: TRBV18

CDR3 DNA: TGCGCCAGCAGAGAGGGGACTAGCGGGGGCTACGAGCAGTACTTC
CDR3 protein: CASREGTSGGYEQYF
clone size: once
D gene: TRBD2
J gene: TRBJ2-7
V gene: TRBV10-1

CDR3 DNA: TGTGCCAGCAGCTCCCGACAAATAGGAAATCAGCCCCAGCATTTT
CDR3 protein: CASSSRQIGNQPQHF
clone size: NA
D gene: NA
J gene: TRBJ1-5
V gene: TRBV7-8

CDR3 DNA: TGCGCCAGCAGCCTGATGTCCACAGCCATGAACACTGAAGCTTTCTTT
CDR3 protein: CASSLMSTAMNTEAFF
clone size: NA
D gene: NA
J gene: TRBJ1-1
V gene: TRBV5-1

CDR3 DNA: TGCGCCAGCAGTGAGCTGTCTAGCGGTAACAATGAGCAGTTCTTC
CDR3 protein: CASSELSSGNNEQFF
clone size: NA
D gene: TRBD2
J gene: TRBJ2-1
V gene: TRBV10-2

CDR3 DNA: TGTGCCATCAGTGAGCGGGACAGGGGTGGAAACACCATATATTTT
CDR3 protein: CAISERDRGGNTIYF
clone size: few
D gene: TRBD1
J gene: TRBJ1-3
V gene: TRBV10-3

CDR3 DNA: TGTGCCAGCAGACCAGGGGGCTTGGGAAATCAGCCCCAGCATTTT
CDR3 protein: CASRPGGLGNQPQHF
clone size: NA
D gene: TRBD1
J gene: TRBJ1-5
V gene: TRBV28

CDR3 DNA: TGTGCCACCAGCAGCCCCGGGACTAGAGGGGAGGAGCAGTTCTTC
CDR3 protein: CATSSPGTRGEEQFF
clone size: NA
D gene: TRBD2
J gene: TRBJ2-1
V gene: TRBV15

CDR3 DNA: TGTGCCACCCAAGGACAGGGTACACCCGGGGAGCTGTTTTTT
CDR3 protein: CATQGQGTPGELFF
clone size: NA
D gene: TRBD1
J gene: TRBJ2-2
V gene: TRBV24-1

CDR3 DNA: TGCGCCAGCAACTACCCAGACAGGGGCTCTGGAAACACCATATATTTT
CDR3 protein: CASNYPDRGSGNTIYF
clone size: once
D gene: TRBD1
J gene: TRBJ1-3
V gene: TRBV5-1

CDR3 DNA: TGTGCCAGCAGCAAATTTCCAGGGGGCCCTGGAAACACCATATATTTT
CDR3 protein: CASSKFPGGPGNTIYF
clone size: NA
D gene: TRBD1
J gene: TRBJ1-3
V gene: TRBV9

CDR3 DNA: TGTGCCAGCAGTCCACGGACTAGCTTTAATGAGCAGTTCTTC
CDR3 protein: CASSPRTSFNEQFF
clone size: once
D gene: TRBD2
J gene: TRBJ2-1
V gene: TRBV27

CDR3 DNA: TGTGCCAGCAGCGCGTGTCCAGGCCCCTCTGGGGCCAACGTCCTGACTTTC
CDR3 protein: CASSACPGPSGANVLTF
clone size: NA
D gene: NA
J gene: TRBJ2-6
V gene: TRBV21-1

CDR3 DNA: TGCGCCAGCAATGCGGGCAGGGGGAACACTGAAGCTTTCTTT
CDR3 protein: CASNAGRGNTEAFF
clone size: NA
D gene: NA
J gene: TRBJ1-1
V gene: TRBV5-1

CDR3 DNA: TGTGCCAGCAGCGACCACCTAGGAACGGGGTCGAACACCGGGGAGCTGTTTTTT
CDR3 protein: CASSDHLGTGSNTGELFF
clone size: NA
D gene: NA
J gene: TRBJ2-2
V gene: TRBV2